Listed here are 28 T cell receptor beta chains from one sample, sequenced in a study of post-analysis software for immune sequencing data. Libraries were made from TCR beta cDNA, and they carried unique molecular identifiers. TCRdb ran MiXCR on the PCR reads and lists one entry per CDR3 protein. Here the sample spans hundreds of thousands of distinct CDR3 sequences, approximately 38% being singletons. General observations from the study: Controls showed lower frequencies than patients for five TRBV segments, and TRBV5-6, TRBV5-1 and TRBV20-1 were among these.

Antigen specificity for these receptors is unknown. The sample was blood. These receptors were collected from a girl aged 2 to 10 with multiple sclerosis.

Only one count was recorded for this clonotype. The chain uses TRBV20-1 and TRBJ2-1, with a possible D match to TRBD2 (6 bases). Trimming pared 4 bases from V and 0 bases from J, leaving 16 bases between. CDR1 is DFQATT and CDR2 is SNEGSKA in the germline V gene (reference sequence). This CDR3 has 16 amino acids. The CDR3 bases are TGCAGTGCTATCGCACGACGGGGGAGCTCCTACAATGAGCAGTTCTTC. As protein: CSAIARRGSSYNEQFF.

The chain is built from TRBV5-1 and TRBJ2-5; 9 bases are a match to TRBD1. Judging by the DNA end, TRBJ2-7 fits better; the J call may be wrong. The germline CDR1 and CDR2 sequences are SGHRS and YFSETQ. The CDR3 spans 17 residues. CDR3 sequence: CASSLENPGQGHYEQYF. CDR3 coding DNA: TGCGCCAGCAGCTTGGAAAATCCGGGACAGGGCCACTACGAGCAGTACTTC.

The chain joins TRBV20-1 to TRBJ1-6, with 7 bases lining up with TRBD1. The germline V gene has CDR1 DFQATT and CDR2 SNEGSKA (reference sequence). V was pared by 5 bases and J by 13 bases, with 11 bases of the junction left unmatched. The length of the CDR3 is 13 residues. CDR3 loop: CSASQDRTEPLHF. The CDR3 nucleotides are TGCAGTGCTTCCCAGGACAGGACGGAGCCCCTCCACTTT.

This clonotype was observed a handful of times. The rearrangement joins TRBV12-3 or TRBV12-4 to TRBJ1-2; D not resolved. The CDR3 runs 13 residues. V was shortened by 6 bases and J by 0 bases, with 8 bases between the two germline ends. The CDR3 protein is CASSPNANYGYTF. CDR3 nucleotide sequence: TGTGCCAGCAGCCCCAATGCTAACTATGGCTACACCTTC.

The chain uses TRBV27 and TRBJ1-2, with D perhaps matching TRBD1 (5 bases). CDR3 size: 17 residues. CDR1 and CDR2 (germline): MNHEY, SMNVEV (reference sequence). V was cut by 4 bases and J by 2 bases, with 20 bases left in between. The CDR3 is CASSSLRTPKKNYGYTF. The CDR3 DNA reads TGTGCCAGCAGTTCCCTAAGGACACCAAAGAAGAACTATGGCTACACCTTC.

This clonotype has only a few counts. The gene calls are TRBV12-3 or TRBV12-4 and TRBJ1-2; 7 bases are a match to TRBD1. V lost 7 bases, J lost 2 bases, and 7 bases stayed unmatched. This CDR3 contains 14 residues. CDR3 in DNA: TGTGCCAGCACCACGACAGGGTGGAACTATGGCTACACCTTC. As protein: CASTTTGWNYGYTF.

This rearrangement joins TRBV27 to TRBJ2-7, with a weak D call TRBD1 (7 bases). Germline V gene sequence: CDR1 MNHEY, CDR2 SMNVEV (reference sequence). The CDR3 runs 16 residues. The ends were cut back, 4 bases at V and 2 bases at J, with 18 bases in the middle. The CDR3 nucleotides are TGTGCCAGCAGTTCAGGAGGGCAGGGGGGCCCCTACGAGCAGTACTTC. Translated, it gives CASSSGGQGGPYEQYF.

This clonotype was recorded once. This rearrangement joins TRBV2 to TRBJ2-1, with TRBD1 matching 9 bases. V lost 6 bases to trimming and J lost 3 bases; unmatched junction nucleotides: 6. Germline loops: CDR1 SNHLY, CDR2 FYNNEI. The CDR3 length is 15 residues. The DNA of the CDR3 is TGTGCCAGCAGACTGACAGGGGGAGACTACAATGAGCAGTTCTTC. It encodes CASRLTGGDYNEQFF. Drawing the rest from reference TRBV2 and TRBJ2-1, the complete variable domain is EPEVTQTPSHQVTQMGQEVILRCVPISNHLYFYWYRQILGQKVEFLVSFYNNEISEKSEIFDDQFSVERPDGSNFTLKIRSTKLEDSAMYFCASRLTGGDYNEQFFGPGTRLTVL.

The chain recombines TRBV29-1 with TRBJ1-5; D gene uncertain. The CDR3 loop spans 12 amino acids. The germline CDR1 and CDR2 sequences are SQVTM and ANQGSEA. V lost 6 bases and J lost 4, with 10 bases in between. The chain's CDR3 is CSVRTENQPQHF. The DNA of the CDR3 is TGCAGCGTCAGGACGGAGAATCAGCCCCAGCATTTT.

This clonotype was seen once. The chain recombines TRBV20-1 with TRBJ1-1, with D possibly matching TRBD1 (5 bases). V lost 3 bases and J lost 4, with 15 bases in between. In germline, CDR1 is DFQATT, CDR2 SNEGSKA (reference sequence). The CDR3 extends over 14 amino acids. Here the CDR3 reads CSASAKTGPTEAFF. The CDR3 DNA is TGCAGTGCTAGTGCAAAGACGGGGCCCACTGAAGCTTTCTTT.

The J gene is TRBJ1-2, the V gene TRBV24-1; the match to TRBD1 covers 8 bases. Germline CDR1 and CDR2: KGHDR and SFDVKD. CDR3 length equals 16 residues. After removal of 3 bases from V and 7 bases from J, the junction contained 12 bases not matched to a gene. CDR3: CATSDHSAGQESGYTF. The CDR3 DNA reads as TGTGCCACCAGTGATCACTCCGCGGGACAGGAAAGTGGCTACACCTTC.

This chain joins TRBV11-2 and TRBJ2-4; 9 nucleotides match TRBD2. Unmatched junction bases numbered 23, after V lost 5 bases and J lost 0 bases. CDR1 is SGHAT, CDR2 FQNNGV, per germline. CDR3 size: 22 residues. CDR3 DNA sequence: TGTGCCAGCAGCCCGACCTCGGAGGCTGGCGGGAGGGCCACAACAGCCAAAAACATTCAGTACTTC. It is translated as CASSPTSEAGGRATTAKNIQYF.

This clonotype was counted a few times. V and J are TRBV24-1 and TRBJ2-5, with 8 positions matching TRBD1. The V and J ends lost 4 bases and 3 bases, in that order; junction bases with no gene match: 6. Germline CDR1 is KGHDR and CDR2 is SFDVKD. This CDR3 spans 15 amino acids. The CDR3 DNA follows: TGTGCCACCAGTGACCTAGGGACAGGCAAAGAGACCCAGTACTTC. Translation: CATSDLGTGKETQYF.

The V and J genes are TRBV7-9 and TRBJ1-6, with 8 positions matching TRBD1. Germline CDR1 SEHNR, CDR2 FQNEAQ (reference sequence). The CDR3 contains 16 residues. The V and J ends lost 4 bases and 9 bases, in that order; junction bases with no gene match: 11. Written as DNA, the CDR3 is TGTGCCAGCAGCTCAAGCCCGGGACAGGAAGGTTCACCCCTCCACTTT. Its protein is CASSSSPGQEGSPLHF.

This chain uses TRBV3-1 with TRBJ2-7; the match to TRBD1 covers 7 bases. Per the germline V gene, CDR1 is LGHDT and CDR2 is YNNKEL (reference sequence). CDR3 length: 16 amino acids. J was trimmed by 3 bases and V by 2 bases; bases with no gene match: 10. CDR3 sequence (DNA): TGTGCCAGCAGCCAACCAGAACCGGGACAGAACTACGAGCAGTACTTC. Translated, it gives CASSQPEPGQNYEQYF.

This clonotype was observed a handful of times. The genes are TRBV4-1 and TRBJ2-3; TRBD2 matches at 14 bases. Trimming cost V 2 bases and J 1 base; bases outside gene matches: 5. The germline CDR1 and CDR2 sequences are MGHRA and YSYEKL. The CDR3 covers 18 residues. CDR3 nucleotides: TGCGCCAGCAGCCAAAGACTAGCGGGGGGGGCCCGCACAGATACGCAGTATTTT. Protein sequence: CASSQRLAGGARTDTQYF.

This rearrangement joins TRBV7-9 to TRBJ2-3, with D tentatively TRBD2 (6 bases). V was pared by 5 bases and J by 4 bases, with 19 bases between. The germline CDR1 and CDR2 sequences are SEHNR and FQNEAQ (reference sequence). The CDR3 length is 16 residues. The chain's CDR3 is CASSQTLSGLADTQYF. CDR3 coding DNA: TGTGCCAGCAGCCAAACCCTTAGCGGCCTCGCAGATACGCAGTATTTT.

The chain uses TRBV15 and TRBJ2-5; 8 positions agree with TRBD2. CDR1 LNHNV and CDR2 YYDKDF come from the germline V gene (reference sequence). Losses at the gene ends were 6 bases for V and 5 bases for J; bases not matched to a gene: 8. This CDR3 contains 14 residues. CDR3 DNA: TGTGCCACCAGATTAAGCGGGAGAGACGAGACCCAGTACTTC. Its translation: CATRLSGRDETQYF.

The V gene is TRBV7-2, the J gene TRBJ2-3; TRBD2 aligns across 9 bases. The CDR3 consists of 15 residues. Germline V lookup: CDR1 SGHTA, CDR2 FQGNSA. J lost 1 base, V lost 7 bases, and 6 bases had no gene match. The CDR3 reads CASTIWTSGTDTQYF. As DNA, the CDR3 is TGTGCCAGCACTATCTGGACTAGCGGCACAGATACGCAGTATTTT.

Concerning this clonotype: One junction end disagrees with the germline gene, perhaps due to a read error. The chain has TRBV6-5 and TRBJ2-3, with D tentatively TRBD1 or TRBD2 (5 bases each). Germline V gene lookup returns CDR1 MNHEY and CDR2 SVGAGI. The CDR3 length is 19 residues. CDR3 nucleotide sequence: TGTGCCAGCAGTTACCCGAGGCCTTTATTTCGGGGACGCACAGATACGCACTATTTT. Translating it yields CASSYPRPLFRGRTDTHYF.

A remark on this clonotype: The junction departs from germline at one end; a sequencing error may be responsible. The genes are TRBV7-2 and TRBJ1-4; no firm D call. The CDR3 has 15 residues. Germline V gene lookup returns CDR1 SGHTA and CDR2 FQGNSA. Written as DNA, the CDR3 is TGTGCCAGCAGCTTCAGTTCCGGGGTCAAGGAAAAACGGTTTTTT. Translated: CASSFSSGVKEKRFF. Full variable domain (outside the CDR3, taken from reference TRBV7-2 and TRBJ1-4): GAGVSQSPSNKVTEKGKDVELRCDPISGHTALYWYRQSLGQGLEFLIYFQGNSAPDKSGLPSDRFSAERTGGSVSTLTIQRTQQEDSAVYLCASSFSSGVKEKRFFGSGTQLSVL.

This clonotype was recorded a few times. The CDR3 DNA follows: TGTGCCAGCACCGGGACAGGCCTAAACTATGGCTACACCTTC. Protein product: CASTGTGLNYGYTF. The chain recombines TRBV12-3 or TRBV12-4 with TRBJ1-2; TRBD1 agrees at 8 bases. The CDR3 is 14 amino acids. V trimming: 7 bases; J trimming: 2 bases; junction bases outside the gene matches: 6.

This chain joins TRBV6-6 and TRBJ2-5, with D maybe TRBD1 (5 bases). The J call could be wrong; TRBJ2-7 is a better fit for the DNA end. Germline V gene data show CDR1 as MNHNY and CDR2 as SVGAGI (reference sequence). The CDR3 length is 16 residues. The CDR3 sequence is CASRSRYGSVDNEQYF. The CDR3 DNA reads TGTGCCAGCAGATCGAGATATGGCAGCGTGGACAACGAGCAGTACTTC.

This clonotype was recorded once. The J gene is TRBJ2-5, the V gene TRBV2; a weak D match, TRBD1 (5 bases). CDR3 length: 10 amino acids. Between the trimmed V and J ends, which lost 11 bases and 4 bases, there was a span of 8 bases. Germline-derived CDR1 and CDR2 are SNHLY and FYNNEI. For the CDR3, the DNA is TGTGCCCTCCAGGGAGAGACCCAGTACTTC. Translating it yields CALQGETQYF.

The chain recombines TRBV4-2 with TRBJ2-3; maybe TRBD2 (5 bases). V shed 1 base and J shed 1 base, with 6 bases lying between them. The CDR3 sequence is 14 residues long. Germline CDR1 LGHNA, CDR2 YNFKEQ. The CDR3 region is CASSQVSGTDTQYF. The DNA for the CDR3 is TGTGCCAGCAGCCAAGTTAGCGGCACAGATACGCAGTATTTT.

This clonotype was seen more than once but under ten times. The J gene is TRBJ1-2, the V gene TRBV3-1, with 7 bases aligning to TRBD1. J was trimmed by 8 bases and V by 6 bases; bases with no gene match: 9. Germline CDR1 reads LGHDT; CDR2 reads YNNKEL (reference sequence). The CDR3 contains 13 residues. DNA of the CDR3: TGTGCCAGCAGTCTAAGAGGACAGGAGGGCTACACCTTC. This encodes CASSLRGQEGYTF.

The table lists this clonotype with a few counts. This rearrangement joins TRBV20-1 to TRBJ2-5, with D unresolved. The CDR3 sequence is 13 residues long. CDR1 is DFQATT, CDR2 SNEGSKA, per germline (reference sequence). V gave up 3 bases and J gave up 5 bases, with 13 bases separating them. The CDR3, as DNA: TGCAGTGCTAGGAGGACCGTGCAGGAGACCCAGTACTTC. As protein: CSARRTVQETQYF.

The chain recombines TRBV7-3 with TRBJ2-4; no definite D call. Germline values: CDR1 SGHTA, CDR2 FQGTGA. Trimming shortened V by 5 bases and J by 6 bases, and 11 bases separated the two germline ends. The CDR3 spans 13 residues. The chain's CDR3 is CASSTTYLNIQYF. DNA of the CDR3: TGTGCCAGCAGCACCACGTACCTAAACATTCAGTACTTC.